This is a list of T cell receptor beta chains from one sample in a study of Graves' ophthalmopathy and Graves' hyperthyroidism. Using its own MiXCR run on the multiplex PCR reads, TCRdb lists one record per CDR3 protein. The data show 500,000 to 700,000 distinct CDR3 sequences, with about a fifth seen just once and approximately 6.5% held by the top ten. Sequenced material: peripheral blood. All receptors come from a woman aged 18-29 years with stable Graves' hyperthyroidism. Some clones in this sample may be carry-over from other donors' samples. Both conserved end residues are part of each CDR3. The D gene is left open where the match is weak. Where a row states a size, it is once, few, many or the class of an expanded clone; other rows omit it.

clone_size	d_call	cdr3_length	v_call	j_call	cdr3_aa	cdr3_nt
few	.	16	TRBV28	TRBJ1-1	CASSLYPDPMNTEAFF	TGTGCCAGCAGTTTATATCCCGACCCCATGAACACTGAAGCTTTCTTT
many	.	14	TRBV7-9	TRBJ2-7	CASSSGQSDGEQYF	TGTGCCAGCAGCTCCGGACAGTCGGACGGCGAGCAGTACTTC
many	.	16	TRBV6-5	TRBJ2-5	CASSSSLGNGQETQYF	TGTGCCAGCAGTTCGAGCCTAGGGAATGGGCAAGAGACCCAGTACTTC
many	.	15	TRBV12-3/TRBV12-4	TRBJ1-6	CASSLGGTGNSPLHF	TGTGCCAGCAGTTTAGGGGGGACTGGGAATTCACCCCTCCACTTT
many	TRBD2	13	TRBV20-1	TRBJ2-5	CSVPQAGKETQYF	TGCAGTGTCCCCCAAGCGGGAAAAGAGACCCAGTACTTC
many	.	11	TRBV20-1	TRBJ1-6	CSARRGSPLHF	TGCAGTGCTAGGAGAGGGTCACCCCTCCACTTT
many	TRBD1	15	TRBV5-1	TRBJ1-5	CASSLTGGFNQPQHF	TGCGCCAGCAGCTTGACAGGGGGCTTCAATCAGCCCCAGCATTTT
.	TRBD2	14	TRBV19	TRBJ2-7	CASSISGRGNEQYF	TGTGCCAGTAGTATTTCCGGGAGGGGGAACGAGCAGTACTTC
many	.	15	TRBV12-3/TRBV12-4	TRBJ1-6	CASKGISGDNSPLHF	TGTGCCAGCAAGGGCATCTCAGGGGACAATTCACCCCTCCACTTT
.	.	15	TRBV16	TRBJ1-2	CASSPRAGGAYGYTF	TGTGCCAGCAGCCCCAGGGCCGGGGGCGCCTATGGCTACACCTTC
many	.	14	TRBV20-1	TRBJ1-1	CSAQRAGWYTEAFF	TGCAGTGCACAGAGGGCGGGTTGGTACACTGAAGCTTTCTTT
many	.	15	TRBV7-2	TRBJ1-2	CASRPGPTARSGYTF	TGTGCCAGCAGACCAGGTCCGACGGCGAGGAGCGGCTACACCTTC
.	.	15	TRBV27	TRBJ2-6	CASSFRGFGANVLTF	TGTGCCAGCAGTTTCAGGGGCTTTGGGGCCAACGTTCTGACTTTC
many	.	15	TRBV6-2/TRBV6-3	TRBJ2-7	CASTETGDSGYEQYF	TGTGCCAGCACCGAGACGGGGGACAGTGGATACGAGCAGTACTTC
many	.	12	TRBV11-2	TRBJ2-5	CASSSSEETQYF	TGTGCCAGCAGCAGTAGTGAAGAGACCCAGTACTTC
many	.	15	TRBV27	TRBJ2-7	CASSLRAGGLREQYF	TGTGCCAGCAGTTTGAGGGCGGGCGGCCTAAGGGAGCAGTACTTC
many	.	13	TRBV29-1	TRBJ2-4	CSVTTSLGNIQYF	TGCAGCGTTACGACTAGTTTGGGAAACATTCAGTACTTC
many	.	16	TRBV12-3/TRBV12-4	TRBJ2-2	CASSPMGPGRGGELFF	TGTGCCAGCAGTCCCATGGGGCCGGGTAGGGGCGGGGAGCTGTTTTTT
many	.	15	TRBV11-1	TRBJ1-1	CASSPTPGPSTEAFF	TGTGCCAGCAGCCCCACCCCGGGACCGAGCACTGAAGCTTTCTTT
.	.	14	TRBV28	TRBJ2-7	CARTFREMSYEQYF	TGTGCCAGAACATTCCGGGAGATGTCCTACGAGCAGTACTTC
few	.	15	TRBV12-3/TRBV12-4	TRBJ2-5	CASSLVGPGQETQYF	TGTGCCAGCAGTTTAGTTGGCCCGGGGCAAGAGACCCAGTACTTC
many	.	13	TRBV6-2/TRBV6-3	TRBJ1-5	CASKPGGDQPQHF	TGTGCCAGCAAACCCGGGGGGGACCAGCCCCAGCATTTT
.	.	15	TRBV7-6	TRBJ2-2	CASRLGIDNTGELFF	TGTGCCAGCCGCCTAGGTATTGATAACACCGGGGAGCTGTTTTTT
many	.	16	TRBV6-1	TRBJ1-6	CASSEDRDSYNSPLHF	TGTGCCAGCAGTGAAGACAGGGACTCCTATAATTCACCCCTCCACTTT
.	.	14	TRBV7-9	TRBJ1-2	CASSSLGGARGYTF	TGTGCCAGCAGCTCCCTCGGGGGGGCGCGTGGCTACACCTTC
once	.	20	TRBV11-1	TRBJ1-6	CASSSRPRGLASSYNSALHF	TGTGCCAGCAGCTCCCGACCGAGGGGTTTGGCAAGCTCCTATAATTCAGCCCTCCACTTT
.	TRBD1	14	TRBV12-3/TRBV12-4	TRBJ1-1	CASSPGQEDTEAFF	TGTGCCAGCAGCCCGGGACAGGAGGACACTGAAGCTTTCTTT